This is a list of T cell receptor beta chains from one sample in a study of early T cells in non-severe SARS-CoV-2 infection. TCRdb reanalysed the 5' RACE reads using MiXCR and keeps one entry per CDR3 protein. This table has roughly 50,000 distinct CDR3 sequences, 8% to 10% appearing once. Sequencing used whole blood. The receptors were sampled from an adult who was a healthcare worker with PCR-confirmed SARS-CoV-2 infection or an uninfected control (not recorded which). CDR3s include the opening cysteine and the closing phenylalanine or tryptophan. The D gene is left open where the match is weak. Only part of the rows carry a size: once, few, many, or a class if the clone is expanded.

J: TRBJ2-3; D: NA; size: NA; V: TRBV12-3/TRBV12-4; CDR3: CASSFSAGRGTDTQYF; DNA: TGTGCCAGCAGTTTTTCCGCGGGGAGAGGCACAGATACGCAGTATTTT
J: TRBJ2-5; D: TRBD2; size: many; V: TRBV5-1; CDR3: CASSPPLAGEETQYF; DNA: TGCGCCAGCAGCCCCCCTCTAGCGGGAGAGGAGACCCAGTACTTC
J: TRBJ2-2; D: NA; size: NA; V: TRBV7-9; CDR3: CASSLVSGVPGELFF; DNA: TGTGCCAGCAGCTTAGTTTCGGGGGTCCCCGGGGAGCTGTTTTTT
J: TRBJ1-5; D: TRBD1; size: few; V: TRBV12-3/TRBV12-4; CDR3: CASSLTGSNQPQHF; DNA: TGTGCCAGCAGTCTGACAGGGAGCAATCAGCCCCAGCATTTT
J: TRBJ2-7; D: NA; size: NA; V: TRBV3-1; CDR3: CASSQGPGRFYEQYF; DNA: TGTGCCAGCAGCCAAGGGCCAGGGAGGTTCTACGAGCAGTACTTC
J: TRBJ1-2; D: NA; size: many; V: TRBV20-1; CDR3: CSAIRGGYGYTF; DNA: TGCAGTGCTATCCGGGGAGGGTATGGCTACACCTTC
J: TRBJ2-3; D: NA; size: few; V: TRBV11-2; CDR3: CASSPLGGRRTDTQYF; DNA: TGTGCCAGCAGCCCACTAGGGGGTCGCCGAACAGATACGCAGTATTTT
J: TRBJ2-7; D: TRBD1; size: few; V: TRBV7-2; CDR3: CASSLLGQIYEQYF; DNA: TGTGCCAGCAGCTTATTGGGACAGATCTACGAGCAGTACTTC
J: TRBJ2-5; D: NA; size: many; V: TRBV18; CDR3: CASSPGPSNPETQYF; DNA: TGTGCCAGCTCTCCAGGACCGTCCAACCCAGAGACCCAGTACTTC
J: TRBJ2-7; D: TRBD1; size: NA; V: TRBV5-1; CDR3: CASSSGSTGSHEQYF; DNA: TGCGCCAGCAGCTCGGGATCGACAGGGAGCCACGAGCAGTACTTC
J: TRBJ1-5; D: NA; size: many; V: TRBV6-1; CDR3: CASSEGQSNQPQHF; DNA: TGTGCCAGCAGTGAAGGACAGAGCAATCAGCCCCAGCATTTT
J: TRBJ2-7; D: TRBD1; size: few; V: TRBV6-6; CDR3: CASSYARGNNEQYF; DNA: TGTGCCAGCAGTTACGCCAGGGGGAACAACGAGCAGTACTTC
J: TRBJ1-4; D: NA; size: NA; V: TRBV4-1; CDR3: CASSQVLTGLESNEKLFF; DNA: TGCGCCAGCAGCCAAGTCCTGACGGGGCTTGAGTCTAATGAAAAACTGTTTTTT
J: TRBJ1-2; D: NA; size: NA; V: TRBV5-4; CDR3: CASTSGRTNYGYTF; DNA: TGTGCCAGCACCTCCGGACGGACGAACTATGGCTACACCTTC
J: TRBJ1-1; D: TRBD1; size: few; V: TRBV10-3; CDR3: CASGQGTNTEAFF; DNA: TGTGCCAGCGGACAGGGGACGAACACTGAAGCTTTCTTT
J: TRBJ2-1; D: NA; size: NA; V: TRBV20-1; CDR3: CSARVGGSKYNEQFF; DNA: TGCAGTGCTAGAGTGGGGGGATCTAAATACAATGAGCAGTTCTTC
J: TRBJ1-1; D: TRBD1; size: few; V: TRBV12-3/TRBV12-4; CDR3: CASRSNDRDPSTLDTEAFF; DNA: TGTGCCAGCAGGTCGAATGACAGGGATCCATCAACTTTAGACACTGAAGCTTTCTTT
J: TRBJ2-5; D: TRBD1; size: many; V: TRBV7-2; CDR3: CASSFDRAVQETQYF; DNA: TGTGCCAGCAGCTTCGACAGGGCGGTCCAAGAGACCCAGTACTTC
J: TRBJ2-3; D: TRBD2; size: many; V: TRBV12-3/TRBV12-4; CDR3: CASTSGGAVGTDTQYF; DNA: TGTGCCAGCACTAGCGGGGGGGCCGTGGGCACAGATACGCAGTATTTT
J: TRBJ1-2; D: NA; size: many; V: TRBV12-3/TRBV12-4; CDR3: CASSLQRYGYTF; DNA: TGTGCCAGCAGTTTACAGCGCTATGGCTACACCTTC
J: TRBJ1-6; D: NA; size: few; V: TRBV6-5; CDR3: CASSYRHDNSPLHF; DNA: TGTGCCAGCAGTTATAGACATGATAATTCACCCCTCCACTTT
J: TRBJ1-1; D: NA; size: NA; V: TRBV7-3; CDR3: CASSLLTGTEAFF; DNA: TGTGCCAGCAGCTTACTCACCGGGACTGAAGCTTTCTTT
J: TRBJ2-7; D: NA; size: many; V: TRBV28; CDR3: CASSLVYEQYF; DNA: TGTGCCAGCAGTCTTGTCTACGAGCAGTACTTC
J: TRBJ1-2; D: NA; size: NA; V: TRBV12-3/TRBV12-4; CDR3: CASSLGVVVTGTF; DNA: TGTGCCAGCAGTTTAGGGGTAGTAGTGACGGGCACCTTC
J: TRBJ2-1; D: NA; size: few; V: TRBV6-4; CDR3: CATSRDIYNEQFF; DNA: TGTGCCACCTCCCGGGACATTTACAATGAGCAGTTCTTC
J: TRBJ1-5; D: NA; size: few; V: TRBV5-1; CDR3: CASSPSNQPQHF; DNA: TGCGCCAGCAGCCCTAGCAATCAGCCCCAGCATTTT
J: TRBJ1-2; D: NA; size: few; V: TRBV6-2/TRBV6-3; CDR3: CASSQNGLNYGYTF; DNA: TGTGCCAGCAGTCAAAACGGACTGAACTATGGCTACACCTTC
J: TRBJ2-5; D: TRBD1; size: many; V: TRBV5-1; CDR3: CASSYQGDQETQYF; DNA: TGCGCCAGCAGCTACCAGGGGGACCAAGAGACCCAGTACTTC
J: TRBJ1-1; D: NA; size: NA; V: TRBV18; CDR3: CASSPLETGSEAFF; DNA: TGTGCCAGCTCACCCCTCGAGACGGGGAGTGAAGCTTTCTTT
J: TRBJ1-5; D: NA; size: few; V: TRBV5-1; CDR3: CASSLVSGQQPQHF; DNA: TGCGCCAGCAGCTTGGTGTCAGGGCAGCAGCCCCAGCATTTT
J: TRBJ1-5; D: NA; size: many; V: TRBV12-3/TRBV12-4; CDR3: CASSLSGGNQPQHF; DNA: TGTGCCAGCAGTTTATCAGGGGGCAATCAGCCCCAGCATTTT
J: TRBJ2-2; D: TRBD1; size: NA; V: TRBV6-2/TRBV6-3; CDR3: CASSMWGQSTGELFF; DNA: TGTGCCAGCAGTATGTGGGGACAGAGCACCGGGGAGCTGTTTTTT
J: TRBJ2-3; D: TRBD1; size: many; V: TRBV7-9; CDR3: CASSSPGGPDTQYF; DNA: TGTGCCAGCAGCTCACCAGGGGGTCCAGATACGCAGTATTTT
J: TRBJ1-1; D: NA; size: many; V: TRBV27; CDR3: CASSFGGAAFF; DNA: TGTGCCAGCAGTTTCGGGGGGGCAGCTTTCTTT
J: TRBJ2-1; D: NA; size: many; V: TRBV7-2; CDR3: CASRLNRAPQFF; DNA: TGTGCCAGCAGGCTTAATCGGGCCCCGCAGTTCTTC
J: TRBJ2-4; D: NA; size: NA; V: TRBV21-1; CDR3: CASSKMLRIAKNIQYF; DNA: TGTGCCAGCAGCAAAATGTTAAGAATAGCCAAAAACATTCAGTACTTC
J: TRBJ1-6; D: NA; size: many; V: TRBV2; CDR3: CASSATGGPTPLHF; DNA: TGTGCCAGCAGCGCGACAGGTGGACCCACACCCCTCCACTTT
J: TRBJ2-7; D: TRBD2; size: many; V: TRBV7-2; CDR3: CASSLAGRATYEQYF; DNA: TGTGCCAGCAGCTTAGCCGGGAGGGCGACCTACGAGCAGTACTTC
J: TRBJ2-7; D: NA; size: few; V: TRBV28; CDR3: CASSLLREQYF; DNA: TGTGCCAGCAGTTTGTTACGTGAGCAGTACTTC
J: TRBJ2-3; D: NA; size: many; V: TRBV27; CDR3: CASSTSLSTDTQYF; DNA: TGTGCCAGCAGTACCTCCCTCAGCACAGATACGCAGTATTTT
J: TRBJ2-1; D: TRBD2; size: many; V: TRBV7-9; CDR3: CASSTSGGSYNEQFF; DNA: TGTGCCAGCAGTACTAGCGGGGGCTCCTACAATGAGCAGTTCTTC
J: TRBJ2-2; D: NA; size: few; V: TRBV7-7; CDR3: CASSVDFGGELFF; DNA: TGTGCTAGCAGCGTTGACTTCGGCGGGGAGCTGTTTTTT
J: TRBJ1-5; D: NA; size: few; V: TRBV4-3; CDR3: CASSQDRAGWDQPQHF; DNA: TGCGCCAGCAGCCAAGATCGAGCAGGGTGGGACCAGCCCCAGCATTTT
J: TRBJ1-4; D: NA; size: many; V: TRBV7-9; CDR3: CASSLGVGADEKLFF; DNA: TGTGCCAGCAGCTTAGGTGTGGGGGCGGATGAAAAACTGTTTTTT
J: TRBJ2-6; D: NA; size: many; V: TRBV7-3; CDR3: CASSFPGANVLTF; DNA: TGTGCCAGCAGCTTTCCTGGGGCCAACGTCCTGACTTTC
J: TRBJ2-3; D: TRBD2; size: many; V: TRBV3-1; CDR3: CASSPSGRETTDTQYF; DNA: TGTGCCAGCAGCCCGAGCGGGAGGGAAACCACAGATACGCAGTATTTT
J: TRBJ2-1; D: NA; size: NA; V: TRBV10-2; CDR3: CASRVRNNEQFF; DNA: TGCGCCAGCCGGGTAAGAAACAATGAGCAGTTCTTC
J: TRBJ2-7; D: NA; size: many; V: TRBV13; CDR3: CASSYETAPEQYF; DNA: TGTGCCAGCAGCTACGAGACTGCCCCAGAGCAGTACTTC
J: TRBJ1-5; D: NA; size: few; V: TRBV9; CDR3: CASSGRDSNQPQHF; DNA: TGTGCCAGCAGCGGCCGGGACAGCAATCAGCCCCAGCATTTT
J: TRBJ1-1; D: NA; size: NA; V: TRBV14; CDR3: CASSPTAWVEAFF; DNA: TGTGCCAGCAGTCCGACCGCTTGGGTAGAAGCTTTCTTT
J: TRBJ2-6; D: TRBD2; size: many; V: TRBV7-2; CDR3: CASSSGGGTGANVLTF; DNA: TGTGCCAGCAGCTCCGGGGGAGGGACTGGGGCCAACGTCCTGACTTTC
J: TRBJ1-1; D: NA; size: many; V: TRBV25-1; CDR3: CASVRNTEAFF; DNA: TGTGCCAGCGTCAGGAACACTGAAGCTTTCTTT
J: TRBJ2-7; D: TRBD1; size: NA; V: TRBV20-1; CDR3: CSAQGQSYEQYF; DNA: TGCAGTGCCCAGGGACAGTCCTACGAGCAGTACTTC
J: TRBJ1-3; D: TRBD1; size: few; V: TRBV14; CDR3: CASSQHGTVSGNTIYF; DNA: TGTGCCAGCAGCCAACACGGGACAGTCTCTGGAAACACCATATATTTT
J: TRBJ1-5; D: NA; size: many; V: TRBV6-1; CDR3: CASRVTNSNQPQHF; DNA: TGTGCCAGCAGGGTCACAAATAGCAATCAGCCCCAGCATTTT
J: TRBJ2-2; D: TRBD1; size: few; V: TRBV11-2; CDR3: CASMRETGTTGELFF; DNA: TGTGCCAGCATGAGGGAGACAGGGACGACCGGGGAGCTGTTTTTT
J: TRBJ1-4; D: TRBD1; size: many; V: TRBV9; CDR3: CASSVGTGTGGYAEKLFF; DNA: TGTGCCAGCAGCGTGGGGACCGGGACAGGCGGATATGCTGAAAAACTGTTTTTT